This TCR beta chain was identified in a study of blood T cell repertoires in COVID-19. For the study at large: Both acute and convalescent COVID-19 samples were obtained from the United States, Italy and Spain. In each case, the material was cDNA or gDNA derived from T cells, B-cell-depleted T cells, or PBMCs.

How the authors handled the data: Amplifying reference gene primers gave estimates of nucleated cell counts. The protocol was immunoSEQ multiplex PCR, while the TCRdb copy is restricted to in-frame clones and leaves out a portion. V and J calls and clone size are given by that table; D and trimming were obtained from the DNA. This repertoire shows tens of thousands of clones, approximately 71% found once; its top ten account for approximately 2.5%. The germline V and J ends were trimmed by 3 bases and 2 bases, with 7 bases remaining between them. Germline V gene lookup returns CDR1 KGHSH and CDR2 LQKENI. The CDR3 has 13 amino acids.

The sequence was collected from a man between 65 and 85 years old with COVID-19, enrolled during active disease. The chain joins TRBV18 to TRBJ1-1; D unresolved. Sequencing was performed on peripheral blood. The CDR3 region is CASSPQSNTEAFF. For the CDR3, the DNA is TGTGCCAGCTCACCTCAGTCTAACACTGAAGCTTTCTTT.